This record concerns one T cell receptor (beta chain) sequence. TCRdb ran MiXCR on the PCR reads. The repertoire consists of 30,000 to 35,000 clones, with 25% to 35% occurring once and the leading ten covering 7.8%. This sample is part of a study of metastatic and nonmetastatic thyroid tumors. Germline V gene lookup returns CDR1 MNHEY and CDR2 SMNVEV (reference sequence). J lost 2 bases, V lost 10 bases, and 16 bases had no gene match. The CDR3 has 17 amino acids. No treatment had been given to any patient before thyroid surgery. The sequenced material came from blood. The rearrangement links TRBV27 to TRBJ2-3, with 9 bases identical to TRBD2. The TCR originated in a female donor with papillary thyroid cancer or a benign thyroid nodule (not recorded which). Some clones in this sample may be carry-over from other donors' samples. CDR3 amino acids: CATHLWTSAALTDTQYF. For the CDR3, the DNA is TGTGCCACCCACCTCTGGACTAGCGCGGCCCTCACAGATACGCAGTATTTT.